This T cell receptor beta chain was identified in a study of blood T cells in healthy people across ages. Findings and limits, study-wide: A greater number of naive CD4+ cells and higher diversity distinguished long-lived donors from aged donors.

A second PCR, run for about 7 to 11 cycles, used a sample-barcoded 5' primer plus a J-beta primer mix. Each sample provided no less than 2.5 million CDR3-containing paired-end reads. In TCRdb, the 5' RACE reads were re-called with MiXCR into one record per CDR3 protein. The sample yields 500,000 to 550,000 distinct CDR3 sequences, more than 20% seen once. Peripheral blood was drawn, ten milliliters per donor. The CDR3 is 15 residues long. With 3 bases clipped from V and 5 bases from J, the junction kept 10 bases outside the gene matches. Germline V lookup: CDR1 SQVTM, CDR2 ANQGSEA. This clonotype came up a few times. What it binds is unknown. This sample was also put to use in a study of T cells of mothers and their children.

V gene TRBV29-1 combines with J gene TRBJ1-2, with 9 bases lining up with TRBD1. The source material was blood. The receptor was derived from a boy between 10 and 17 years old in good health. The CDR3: CSVDDRDRAVYGYTF. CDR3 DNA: TGCAGCGTTGATGACCGGGACAGGGCGGTTTATGGCTACACCTTC.